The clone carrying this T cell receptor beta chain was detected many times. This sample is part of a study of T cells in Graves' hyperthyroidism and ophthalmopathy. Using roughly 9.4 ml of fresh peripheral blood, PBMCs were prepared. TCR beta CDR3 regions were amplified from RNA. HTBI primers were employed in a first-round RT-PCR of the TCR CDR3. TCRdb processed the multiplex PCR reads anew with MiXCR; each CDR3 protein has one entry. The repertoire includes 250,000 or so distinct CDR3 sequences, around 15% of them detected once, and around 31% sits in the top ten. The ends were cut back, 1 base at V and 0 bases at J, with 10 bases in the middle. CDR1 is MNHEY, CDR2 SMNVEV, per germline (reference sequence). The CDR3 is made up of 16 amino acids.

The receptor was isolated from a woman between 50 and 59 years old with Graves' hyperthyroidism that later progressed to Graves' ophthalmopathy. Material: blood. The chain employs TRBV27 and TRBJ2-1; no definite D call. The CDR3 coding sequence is TGTGCCAGCAGTTTATACGGGCTGAGCTCCTACAATGAGCAGTTCTTC. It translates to CASSLYGLSSYNEQFF.